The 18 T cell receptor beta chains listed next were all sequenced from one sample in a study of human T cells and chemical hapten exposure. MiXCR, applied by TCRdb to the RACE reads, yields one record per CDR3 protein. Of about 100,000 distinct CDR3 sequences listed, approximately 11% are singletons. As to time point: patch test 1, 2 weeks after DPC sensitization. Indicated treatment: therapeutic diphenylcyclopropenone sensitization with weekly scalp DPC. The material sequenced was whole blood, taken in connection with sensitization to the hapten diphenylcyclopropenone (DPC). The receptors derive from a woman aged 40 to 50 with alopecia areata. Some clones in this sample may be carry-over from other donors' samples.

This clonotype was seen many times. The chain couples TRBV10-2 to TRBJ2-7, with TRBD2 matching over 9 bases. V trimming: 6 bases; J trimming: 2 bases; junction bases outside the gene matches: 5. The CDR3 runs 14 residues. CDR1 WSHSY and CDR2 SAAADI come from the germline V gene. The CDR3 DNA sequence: TGCGCCAGCAGCCCCCGACTAGCGGCCTACGAGCAGTACTTC. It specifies CASSPRLAAYEQYF.

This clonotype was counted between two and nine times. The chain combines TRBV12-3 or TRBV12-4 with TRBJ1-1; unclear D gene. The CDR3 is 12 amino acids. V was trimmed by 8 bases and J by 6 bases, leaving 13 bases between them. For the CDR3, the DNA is TGTGCCAGCGCGCGAGCGGGCCCTGAAGCTTTCTTT. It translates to CASARAGPEAFF.

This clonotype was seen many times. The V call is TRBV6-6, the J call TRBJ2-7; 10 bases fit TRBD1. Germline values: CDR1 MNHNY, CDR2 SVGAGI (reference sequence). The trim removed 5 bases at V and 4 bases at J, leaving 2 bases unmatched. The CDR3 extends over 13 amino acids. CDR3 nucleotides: TGTGCCAGCAGTCGGGACAGGGGATACGAGCAGTACTTC. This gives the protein CASSRDRGYEQYF.

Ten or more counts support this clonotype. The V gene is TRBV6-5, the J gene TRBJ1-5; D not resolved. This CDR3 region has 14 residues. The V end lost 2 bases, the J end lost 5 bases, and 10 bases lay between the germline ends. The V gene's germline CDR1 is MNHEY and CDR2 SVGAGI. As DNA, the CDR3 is TGTGCCAGCAGTTACGCCGGGCAGGATCAGCCCCAGCATTTT. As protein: CASSYAGQDQPQHF.

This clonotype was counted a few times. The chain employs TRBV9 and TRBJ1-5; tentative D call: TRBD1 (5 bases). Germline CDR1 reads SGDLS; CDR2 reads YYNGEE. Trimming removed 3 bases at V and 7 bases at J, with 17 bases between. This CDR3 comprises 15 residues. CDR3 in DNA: TGTGCCAGCAGCGGAACGGACGGGCAGGGCCAGCCCCAGCATTTT. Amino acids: CASSGTDGQGQPQHF.

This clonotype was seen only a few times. The CDR3 sequence is CSAQSRDGYNSPLHF. CDR3 DNA sequence: TGCAGTGCTCAGAGTAGGGACGGATATAATTCACCCCTCCACTTT. The V and J genes are TRBV20-1 and TRBJ1-6; D might be TRBD1 (5 bases). CDR1 DFQATT and CDR2 SNEGSKA come from the germline V gene (reference sequence). The CDR3 sequence is 15 residues long. Deletions cut 5 bases from V and 4 bases from J, with 15 bases between.

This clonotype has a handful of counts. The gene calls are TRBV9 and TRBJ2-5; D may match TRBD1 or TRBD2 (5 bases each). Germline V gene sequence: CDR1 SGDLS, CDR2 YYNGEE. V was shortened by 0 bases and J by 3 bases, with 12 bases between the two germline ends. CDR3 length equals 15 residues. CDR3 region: CASSVGLGREETQYF. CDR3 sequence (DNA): TGTGCCAGCAGCGTAGGCTTGGGGCGGGAAGAGACCCAGTACTTC.

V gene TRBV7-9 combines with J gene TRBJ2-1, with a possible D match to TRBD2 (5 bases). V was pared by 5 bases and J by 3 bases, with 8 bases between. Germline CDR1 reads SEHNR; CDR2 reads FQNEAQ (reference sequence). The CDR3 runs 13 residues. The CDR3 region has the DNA TGTGCCAGCAGCCCGGGGTTCTACAATGAGCAGTTCTTC. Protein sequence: CASSPGFYNEQFF.

The CDR3 sequence: CSASPVSAGEQYF. DNA for the CDR3: TGCAGTGCTAGTCCGGTTTCTGCGGGCGAGCAGTACTTC. This rearrangement joins TRBV20-1 to TRBJ2-7; possibly TRBD2 for D (5 bases). The CDR3 is made up of 13 amino acids. Germline V gene lookup returns CDR1 DFQATT and CDR2 SNEGSKA (reference sequence). V was pared by 3 bases and J by 6 bases, with 15 bases between.

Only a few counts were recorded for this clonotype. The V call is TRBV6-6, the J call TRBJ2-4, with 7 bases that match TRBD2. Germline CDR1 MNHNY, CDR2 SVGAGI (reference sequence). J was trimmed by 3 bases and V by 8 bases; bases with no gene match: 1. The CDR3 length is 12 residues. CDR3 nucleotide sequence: TGTGCCAGCGGGGGGGGCAAAAACATTCAGTACTTC. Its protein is CASGGGKNIQYF.

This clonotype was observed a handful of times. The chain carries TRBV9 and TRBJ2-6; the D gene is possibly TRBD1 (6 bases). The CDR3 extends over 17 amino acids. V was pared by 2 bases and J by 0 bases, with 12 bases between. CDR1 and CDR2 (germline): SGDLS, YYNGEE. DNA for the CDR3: TGTGCCAGCAGCGTGGCGACAGGAGGCTCTGGGGCCAACGTCCTGACTTTC. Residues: CASSVATGGSGANVLTF.

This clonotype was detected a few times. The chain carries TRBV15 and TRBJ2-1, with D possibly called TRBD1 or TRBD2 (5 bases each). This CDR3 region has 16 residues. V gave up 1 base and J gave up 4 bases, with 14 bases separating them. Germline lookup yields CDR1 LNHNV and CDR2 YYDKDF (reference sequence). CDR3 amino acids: CATSRVGRAVYNEQFF. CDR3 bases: TGTGCCACCAGCAGAGTGGGGCGGGCCGTGTACAATGAGCAGTTCTTC.

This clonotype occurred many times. Here the CDR3 reads CSARSGRAAGELFF. DNA for the CDR3: TGCAGTGCTAGAAGCGGGAGAGCGGCCGGGGAGCTGTTTTTT. The chain recombines TRBV20-1 with TRBJ2-2, with 8 bases lining up with TRBD2. The CDR3 has 14 residues. CDR1 is DFQATT, CDR2 SNEGSKA, per germline (reference sequence). The V gene end was trimmed by 2 bases and the J gene end by 6 bases; junction bases not matched to a gene: 5.

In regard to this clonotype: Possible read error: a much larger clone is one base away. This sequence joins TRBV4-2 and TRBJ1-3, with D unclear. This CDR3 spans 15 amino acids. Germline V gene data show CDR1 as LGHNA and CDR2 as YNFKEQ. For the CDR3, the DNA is TGTGCCAGCAGCCAAGATGGCGGCTCTGGAAACTCCATATATTTT. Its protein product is CASSQDGGSGNSIYF.

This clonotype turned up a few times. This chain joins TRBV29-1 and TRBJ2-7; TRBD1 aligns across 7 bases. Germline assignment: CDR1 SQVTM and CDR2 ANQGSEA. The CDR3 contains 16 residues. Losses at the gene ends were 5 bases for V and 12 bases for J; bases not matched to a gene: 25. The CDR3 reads CSVITQPQGTTGLLYF. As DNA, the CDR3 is TGCAGCGTTATTACCCAACCACAAGGGACGACAGGGTTGCTGTACTTC.

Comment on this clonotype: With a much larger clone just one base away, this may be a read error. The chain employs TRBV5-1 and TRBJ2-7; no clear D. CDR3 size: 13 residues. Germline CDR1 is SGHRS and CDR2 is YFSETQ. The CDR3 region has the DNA TGCACCAGCAGCTTGGCGCTGACCTACGAGCAGTACTTC. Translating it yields CTSSLALTYEQYF.

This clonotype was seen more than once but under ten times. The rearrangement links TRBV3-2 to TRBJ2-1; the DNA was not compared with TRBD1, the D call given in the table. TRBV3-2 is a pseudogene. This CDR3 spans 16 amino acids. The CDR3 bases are TGTGCCAGCAGCCGGGAAGGGGGCTGGATCGACAATGAGCAGTTCTTC. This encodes CASSREGGWIDNEQFF.

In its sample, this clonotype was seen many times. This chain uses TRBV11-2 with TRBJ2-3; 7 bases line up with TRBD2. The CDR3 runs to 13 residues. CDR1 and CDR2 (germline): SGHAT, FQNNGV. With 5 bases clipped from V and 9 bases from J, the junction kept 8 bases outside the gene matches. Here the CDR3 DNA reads TGTGCCAGCAGCGAACTGGTAGCGGGCACGCAGTATTTT. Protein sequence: CASSELVAGTQYF. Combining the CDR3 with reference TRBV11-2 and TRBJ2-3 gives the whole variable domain EAGVAQSPRYKIIEKRQSVAFWCNPISGHATLYWYQQILGQGPKLLIQFQNNGVVDDSQLPKDRFSAERLKGVDSTLKIQPAKLEDSAVYLCASSELVAGTQYFGPGTRLTVL.